The sequence of this TCR beta chain was determined in a study of OX40 agonist ivuxolimab in advanced cancers. Overall study context: An agonistic anti-OX40 (CD134) antibody, ivuxolimab, was used to treat the patients. Ivuxolimab was delivered to patients intravenously every 2 weeks at doses spanning 0.01 to 10 mg/kg. The mean age was approximately 60 years, ranging from roughly 23 to 79, with 80% to 85% of participants male. General study results and limits: Certain nonresponders additionally had low normalized T-cell clonal expansion.

The repertoire was sequenced with immunoSEQ multiplex PCR; TCRdb's copy has only in-frame clones and lacks some. The sample shows roughly 100,000 clones, 90% of them seen only once. Germline assignment: CDR1 SGHDT and CDR2 YYEEEE. Trimming pared 5 bases from V and 0 bases from J, leaving 14 bases between. This CDR3 is 15 amino acids long. Comments on this clone: Antigen: not known.

Sequenced here: CD4+ or CD8+ T cells sorted from blood, sampled in a trial of the OX40 agonist ivuxolimab. The chain uses TRBV5-6 and TRBJ1-1; tentative D call: TRBD1 (6 bases). This receptor was identified in an adult with an advanced solid tumor such as melanoma, head and neck, liver or kidney cancer. This CDR3 is CASRGQGRMNTEAFF. The CDR3 coding sequence is TGTGCCAGCAGGGGGCAGGGGCGCATGAACACTGAAGCTTTCTTT.